This T cell receptor (beta chain) originates from a study of T cell repertoires in cytomegalovirus infection. Across the whole study: A matching HLA type, together with CMV infection, was signaled by public TCR beta signatures.

Germline CDR1 and CDR2: ENHRY and SYGVKD. This CDR3 contains 16 residues. In regard to this clonotype: Its antigen is not identified. An end of the junction does not agree with germline; a read error may underlie this.

Study observations and caveats: Clonotypes of TCR beta that were HLA-C-restricted and CMV-specific dominated the ex vivo response. Totalled public TCR beta family frequency picked out people who carried CMV plus the relevant HLA.

MiXCR, applied by TCRdb to the reads, yields one record per CDR3 protein. Here the sample spans 150,000 to 200,000 distinct CDR3 sequences, approximately 9.6% being singletons. This sequence was found in a human donor in good health (CMV status not recorded). Some clones in this sample may be carry-over from other donors' samples. Source material: PBMCs. V usage is TRBV10-3 and J usage is TRBJ1-5; TRBD1 matches at 8 bases. DNA for the CDR3: TGTGACATCAGTCGCTCCGGGACAGGAAACAATCAGCCCCAGCATTTT. The encoded protein is CDISRSGTGNNQPQHF.